Listed here are 32 T cell receptor beta chains from one sample, sequenced in a study of blood T cell repertoires in COVID-19. Method: immunoSEQ multiplex PCR; TCRdb's copy keeps in-frame clones and lacks some. The sample shows more than 200,000 clones, around 84% of them seen only once. The sequencing input was peripheral blood. These receptors all come from a woman of 80 years or more with COVID-19, enrolled during active disease.

The chain is built from TRBV5-1 and TRBJ2-1; 10 nucleotides agree with TRBD2. Germline CDR1 SGHRS, CDR2 YFSETQ. CDR3 length: 17 residues. Trimming took 4 bases from V and 5 from J; bases not matched to a gene: 12. CDR3 sequence: CASSGPRGLAKNNEQFF. The CDR3, as DNA: TGCGCCAGCAGCGGGCCCCGGGGACTAGCGAAGAACAATGAGCAGTTCTTC.

The V and J genes are TRBV10-3 and TRBJ1-1; D is perhaps TRBD1 (6 bases). The CDR3 sequence is 13 residues long. With 3 bases removed from V and 5 bases from J, the gap between germline ends came to 10 bases. Germline assignment: CDR1 ENHRY and CDR2 SYGVKD. CDR3 loop: CAISDRGGTEAFF. The DNA for the CDR3 is TGTGCCATCAGTGACAGGGGAGGGACTGAAGCTTTCTTT.

This clone was recorded once. The V and J genes are TRBV19 and TRBJ1-5; no clear D gene. V was shortened by 9 bases and J by 0 bases, with 9 bases between the two germline ends. The germline gives CDR1 LNHDA, CDR2 SQIVND (reference sequence). The CDR3 sequence is 13 residues long. In nucleotides, the CDR3 is TGTGCCAGCCGGGATTATAGCAATCAGCCCCAGCATTTT. Translated, it gives CASRDYSNQPQHF.

V and J are TRBV6-5 and TRBJ1-2, with TRBD1 as a possible D gene (5 bases). The CDR3 loop spans 15 amino acids. V lost 0 bases and J 1 base, leaving 9 bases between the germline ends. Per the germline V gene, CDR1 is MNHEY and CDR2 is SVGAGI. The CDR3 nucleotides read TGTGCCAGCAGTTACTCGGGGGGTATTAACTATGGCTACACCTTC. Translated, it gives CASSYSGGINYGYTF.

V and J are TRBV7-2 and TRBJ2-7; tentatively, D is TRBD1 (6 bases). Germline values: CDR1 SGHTA, CDR2 FQGNSA. The CDR3 covers 16 residues. The V gene lost 5 bases and the J gene lost 0 bases, with 17 bases spanning the gap. The DNA for the CDR3 is TGTGCCAGCAGCAGTTCTTCCGGGACAAGCTCCTACGAGCAGTACTTC. It encodes CASSSSSGTSSYEQYF.

The V and J genes are TRBV2 and TRBJ1-5; TRBD1 matches 10 bases. The CDR3 is made up of 15 amino acids. Trimming took 7 bases from V and 6 from J; bases not matched to a gene: 9. The V gene's germline CDR1 is SNHLY and CDR2 FYNNEI. DNA of the CDR3: TGTGCCAGCAAGGGACAGGGGACCTCGGGTCAGCCCCAGCATTTT. Protein sequence: CASKGQGTSGQPQHF.

This clone was recorded only once. The chain couples TRBV3-1 (or the pseudogene TRBV3-2) to TRBJ2-5, with a weak D call TRBD2 (5 bases). The CDR3 consists of 13 residues. V was clipped by 0 bases and J by 8 bases, with 10 bases between them. Germline CDR1 and CDR2: LGHDT and YNNKEL (reference sequence). The CDR3: CASSQEIEGTQYF. The CDR3 DNA is TGTGCCAGCAGCCAAGAAATAGAGGGAACCCAGTACTTC.

This sequence joins TRBV15 and TRBJ2-7, with D uncertain. The CDR3 extends over 16 amino acids. Per the germline V gene, CDR1 is LNHNV and CDR2 is YYDKDF (reference sequence). The ends were cut back, 0 bases at V and 3 bases at J, with 15 bases in the middle. CDR3 coding DNA: TGTGCCACCAGCAGAGATCTCCCAGGTATGGGCTACGAGCAGTACGTC. Translated, it gives CATSRDLPGMGYEQYV.

The chain combines TRBV28 with TRBJ1-6; 8 bases align to TRBD1. The V gene end was trimmed by 8 bases and the J gene end by 15 bases; junction bases not matched to a gene: 9. From germline, CDR1 is MDHEN and CDR2 SYDVKM. CDR3 size: 12 residues. The CDR3 region has the DNA TGTGCCAGCGGGCAGGGACAGGATGTCCTCCACTTT. Translation: CASGQGQDVLHF.

The rearrangement links TRBV2 to TRBJ1-4; TRBD1 might be the D (5 bases). Germline values: CDR1 SNHLY, CDR2 FYNNEI. V dropped 3 bases and J dropped 7 bases, with 9 bases sitting between them. This CDR3 comprises 13 residues. The DNA for the CDR3 is TGTGCCAGCAGTGATAGGACATTTGAAAAACTGTTTTTT. Translated: CASSDRTFEKLFF.

The chain carries TRBV30 and TRBJ2-3; a weak D match, TRBD1 (6 bases). The CDR3 totals 13 residues. Germline V gene sequence: CDR1 GTSNPN, CDR2 SVGIG (reference sequence). With 8 bases removed from V and 8 bases from J, the gap between germline ends came to 20 bases. The CDR3 protein is CAGRAQGSGTQYF. In DNA, the CDR3 is TGTGCCGGTCGGGCACAGGGTTCTGGTACGCAGTATTTT.

The chain joins TRBV18 to TRBJ1-1; tentatively, D is TRBD1 (5 bases). The CDR3 extends over 14 amino acids. Germline values: CDR1 KGHSH, CDR2 LQKENI. V was clipped by 4 bases and J by 3 bases, with 12 bases between them. The CDR3 sequence: CASSLRGTDTEAFF. CDR3 bases: TGTGCCAGCTCACTACGGGGGACTGACACTGAAGCTTTCTTT.

This clone was counted a single time. The chain joins TRBV5-4 to TRBJ2-2; D is perhaps TRBD1 (5 bases). The CDR3 contains 15 residues. Germline CDR1 and CDR2: SGHNT and YYREEE (reference sequence). V was clipped by 4 bases and J by 0 bases, with 10 bases between them. The CDR3 nucleotides are TGTGCCAGCAGCGAGAAGACAGCGAACACCGGGGAGCTGTTTTTT. This codes for CASSEKTANTGELFF. Full variable domain (remainder filled in from reference TRBV5-4 and TRBJ2-2): ETGVTQSPTHLIKTRGQQVTLRCSSQSGHNTVSWYQQALGQGPQFIFQYYREEENGRGNFPPRFSGLQFPNYSSELNVNALELDDSALYLCASSEKTANTGELFFGEGSRLTVL.

The chain joins TRBV3-1 (or the pseudogene TRBV3-2) to TRBJ1-1; 7 bases match TRBD1. V lost 4 bases and J lost 4; bases outside the gene matches: 6. CDR1 is LGHDT, CDR2 YNNKEL, per germline (reference sequence). The CDR3 runs to 14 residues. The CDR3 sequence is CASSRGQWGTEAFF. CDR3 nucleotides: TGTGCCAGCAGCCGGGGACAGTGGGGCACTGAAGCTTTCTTT.

The chain employs TRBV2 and TRBJ1-5; a possible D gene is TRBD1 (5 bases). CDR1 is SNHLY and CDR2 is FYNNEI in the germline V gene. CDR3 length: 14 residues. V was trimmed by 3 bases and J by 3 bases, leaving 9 bases between them. CDR3 in amino acids: CASSDRAINQPQHF. The CDR3 nucleotides read TGTGCCAGCAGTGACAGGGCTATCAATCAGCCCCAGCATTTT.

The chain links TRBV28 to TRBJ2-6; no definite D call. Deletions cut 7 bases from V and 2 bases from J, with 3 bases between. The CDR3 spans 12 residues. From germline, CDR1 is MDHEN and CDR2 SYDVKM. CDR3 loop: CASNTGANVLTF. As DNA, the CDR3 is TGTGCCAGCAACACTGGGGCCAACGTCCTGACTTTC.

The CDR3 sequence: CASSFLPGGNTGELFF. The CDR3 nucleotides read TGTGCCAGCAGTTTCCTTCCAGGGGGCAATACCGGGGAGCTGTTTTTT. V gene TRBV28 combines with J gene TRBJ2-2; 8 bases are shared with TRBD1. The CDR3 sequence is 16 residues long. Germline V gives CDR1 MDHEN, CDR2 SYDVKM. V lost 3 bases and J lost 5; bases outside the gene matches: 8.

The chain couples TRBV5-6 to TRBJ2-7, with D tentatively TRBD1 (6 bases). The germline V gene encodes CDR1 SGHDT and CDR2 YYEEEE. V was shortened by 2 bases and J by 2 bases, with 17 bases between the two germline ends. The CDR3 runs 16 residues. The CDR3 DNA reads TGTGCCAGCAGCTTACCCAGGGGCAATCCCCCCTACGAGCAGTACTTC. As protein: CASSLPRGNPPYEQYF.

CDR3 sequence: CASSPQGDTQYF. In nucleotides, the CDR3 is TGTGCCAGCAGCCCACAGGGGGATACGCAGTATTTT. This rearrangement joins TRBV3-1 (or the pseudogene TRBV3-2) to TRBJ2-3, with 7 nucleotides matching TRBD1. V was clipped by 4 bases and J by 6 bases; unmatched bases: 1. The CDR3 runs to 12 residues. In germline, CDR1 is LGHDT, CDR2 YNNKEL (reference sequence).

The chain employs TRBV3-1 (or the pseudogene TRBV3-2) and TRBJ2-1, with 9 bases matching TRBD2. This CDR3 has 15 amino acids. After removal of 6 bases from V and 1 base from J, the junction contained 4 bases not matched to a gene. Germline CDR1 LGHDT, CDR2 YNNKEL (reference sequence). The CDR3 bases are TGTGCCAGCAGGGGCGGGGGGGCATCCTACAATGAGCAGTTCTTC. It is translated as CASRGGGASYNEQFF.

The chain recombines TRBV5-1 with TRBJ1-1; the match to TRBD1 covers 9 bases. Germline V gene lookup returns CDR1 SGHRS and CDR2 YFSETQ. This CDR3 contains 15 residues. With V trimmed by 0 bases and J by 7 bases, 7 bases remained unmatched. The CDR3 DNA sequence: TGCGCCAGCAGCTTGGGGGGACAGGGACATATTGAAGCTTTCTTT. Translated: CASSLGGQGHIEAFF. The variable domain in full, with the rest retrieved from reference TRBV5-1 and TRBJ1-1, is KAGVTQTPRYLIKTRGQQVTLSCSPISGHRSVSWYQQTPGQGLQFLFEYFSETQRNKGNFPGRFSGRQFSNSRSEMNVSTLELGDSALYLCASSLGGQGHIEAFFGQGTRLTVV.

The V and J genes are TRBV28 and TRBJ2-3; 8 bases are shared with TRBD2. The length of the CDR3 is 16 residues. CDR1 is MDHEN, CDR2 SYDVKM, per germline. The trim removed 4 bases at V and 5 bases at J, leaving 11 bases unmatched. The CDR3 nucleotides read TGTGCCAGCAGTTCCCTCCCCGGGGGGGCCAGAGATACGCAGTATTTT. It translates to CASSSLPGGARDTQYF.

Of note for this clone: Distinct nucleotide sequences in the sample also encode this CDR3. J is TRBJ1-1 and V is TRBV7-2; D unclear. From germline, CDR1 is SGHTA and CDR2 FQGNSA. CDR3 size: 14 residues. V lost 4 bases to trimming and J lost 2 bases, with 11 bases between them. CDR3 DNA: TGTGCCAGCAGCTCCAGGACGGGAAACACTGAAGCTTTCTTT. Residues: CASSSRTGNTEAFF.

V gene TRBV5-1 combines with J gene TRBJ2-3; 9 bases agree with TRBD2. The CDR3 length is 15 residues. Losses at the gene ends were 5 bases for V and 3 bases for J; bases not matched to a gene: 7. Germline CDR1 is SGHRS and CDR2 is YFSETQ. CDR3 bases: TGCGCCAGCAGTGAGGGAGCGGGGGGAACAGATACGCAGTATTTT. Translation gives CASSEGAGGTDTQYF.

There are a few counts of this clone. The rearrangement uses TRBV19 and TRBJ2-5; 9 nucleotides line up with TRBD1. The CDR3 has 15 residues. The germline V gene encodes CDR1 LNHDA and CDR2 SQIVND (reference sequence). J lost 3 bases, V lost 3 bases, and 5 bases had no gene match. In DNA form, the CDR3 reads TGTGCCAGTAGTATTTTCGGGACAGGGAAAGAGACCCAGTACTTC. Its protein product is CASSIFGTGKETQYF.

The V gene is TRBV21-1, the J gene TRBJ2-7; the table's D call, TRBD1, has no DNA check behind it. TRBV21-1 is shown as a pseudogene. This CDR3 region has 15 residues. In DNA form, the CDR3 reads TGTGCCAGCACCTCCTACGGCAGGGGTACGGAAGAGCAGTACGTC. Its translation is CASTSYGRGTEEQYV.

This chain uses TRBV19 with TRBJ1-1; D call uncertain. The CDR3 has 15 amino acids. The germline CDR1 and CDR2 sequences are LNHDA and SQIVND (reference sequence). Trimming pared 7 bases from V and 0 bases from J, leaving 15 bases between. CDR3 loop: CASKITATLNTEAFF. The CDR3 DNA reads TGTGCCAGTAAAATCACAGCCACCCTGAACACTGAAGCTTTCTTT.

There are a few counts of this clone. The chain recombines TRBV9 with TRBJ2-1; perhaps TRBD2 as D (5 bases). Germline values: CDR1 SGDLS, CDR2 YYNGEE. V was trimmed by 0 bases and J by 2 bases, leaving 9 bases between them. The CDR3 has 15 amino acids. The CDR3 protein is CASSVDDSAYNEQFF. The CDR3 nucleotides are TGTGCCAGCAGCGTAGATGATAGCGCCTACAATGAGCAGTTCTTC.

This sequence joins TRBV7-2 and TRBJ1-2; 8 bases agree with TRBD1. The CDR3 is 15 residues long. Germline assignment: CDR1 SGHTA and CDR2 FQGNSA. V lost 5 bases, J lost 5 bases, and 10 bases stayed unmatched. CDR3 bases: TGTGCCAGCAGCATTTCGGGACAGGTTCTATATGGCTACACCTTC. It encodes CASSISGQVLYGYTF.

The chain joins TRBV30 to TRBJ1-4, with TRBD1 identical over 9 bases. The CDR3 consists of 15 residues. The junction had 6 bases not matched to a gene; V was cut back by 0 bases and J by 7 bases. Germline assignment: CDR1 GTSNPN and CDR2 SVGIG (reference sequence). This chain's CDR3 is CAWSVGTGTREKLFF. CDR3 bases: TGTGCCTGGAGTGTAGGGACAGGGACTCGTGAAAAACTGTTTTTT.

The chain is built from TRBV2 and TRBJ2-5; 15 bases line up with TRBD2. This CDR3 spans 17 amino acids. Germline V gene lookup returns CDR1 SNHLY and CDR2 FYNNEI. Losses at the gene ends were 6 bases for V and 7 bases for J; bases not matched to a gene: 12. CDR3 sequence: CASSDPGLAGGQRTQYF. The CDR3 DNA is TGTGCCAGCAGCGATCCGGGACTAGCGGGGGGACAACGGACCCAGTACTTC. The full variable domain, completed using reference TRBV2 and TRBJ2-5, is EPEVTQTPSHQVTQMGQEVILRCVPISNHLYFYWYRQILGQKVEFLVSFYNNEISEKSEIFDDQFSVERPDGSNFTLKIRSTKLEDSAMYFCASSDPGLAGGQRTQYFGPGTRLLVL.

V is TRBV28 and J is TRBJ2-5; TRBD2 might be the D (7 bases). The CDR3 consists of 14 residues. Trimming left V 4 bases short and J 5 bases short, with 14 bases between. Germline CDR1 reads MDHEN; CDR2 reads SYDVKM. The CDR3 protein is CASSSPGGRETQYF. CDR3 sequence (DNA): TGTGCCAGCAGTTCTCCCGGGGGGCGGGAGACCCAGTACTTC.